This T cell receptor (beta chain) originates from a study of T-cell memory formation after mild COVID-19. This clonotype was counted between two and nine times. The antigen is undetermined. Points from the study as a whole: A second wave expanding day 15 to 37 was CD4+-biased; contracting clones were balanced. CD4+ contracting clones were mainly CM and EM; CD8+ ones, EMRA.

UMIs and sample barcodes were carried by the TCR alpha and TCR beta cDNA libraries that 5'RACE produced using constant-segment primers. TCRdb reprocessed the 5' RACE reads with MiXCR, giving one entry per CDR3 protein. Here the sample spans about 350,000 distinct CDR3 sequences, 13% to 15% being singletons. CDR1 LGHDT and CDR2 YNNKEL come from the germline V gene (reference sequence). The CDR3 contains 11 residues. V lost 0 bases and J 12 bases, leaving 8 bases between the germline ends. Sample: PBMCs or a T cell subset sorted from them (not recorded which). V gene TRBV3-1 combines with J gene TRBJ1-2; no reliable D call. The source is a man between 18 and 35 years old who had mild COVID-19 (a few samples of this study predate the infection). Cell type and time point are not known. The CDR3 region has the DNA TGTGCCAGCAGCCAAGAAGGACCCCACACCTTC. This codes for CASSQEGPHTF.